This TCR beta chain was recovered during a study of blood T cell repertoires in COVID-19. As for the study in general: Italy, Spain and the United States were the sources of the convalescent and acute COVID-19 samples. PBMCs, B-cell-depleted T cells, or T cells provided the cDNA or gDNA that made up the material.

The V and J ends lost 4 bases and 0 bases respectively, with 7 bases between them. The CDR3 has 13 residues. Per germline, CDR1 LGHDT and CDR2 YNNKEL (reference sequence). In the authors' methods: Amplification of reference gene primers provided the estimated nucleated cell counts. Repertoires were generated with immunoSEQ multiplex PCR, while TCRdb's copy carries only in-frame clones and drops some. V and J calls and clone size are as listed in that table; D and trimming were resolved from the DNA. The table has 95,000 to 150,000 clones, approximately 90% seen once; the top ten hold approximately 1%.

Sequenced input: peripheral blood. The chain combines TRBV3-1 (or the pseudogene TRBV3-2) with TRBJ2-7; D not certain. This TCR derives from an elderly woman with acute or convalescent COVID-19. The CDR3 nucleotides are TGTGCCAGCAGCCCACAGAGCTCCTACGAGCAGTACTTC. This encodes CASSPQSSYEQYF.